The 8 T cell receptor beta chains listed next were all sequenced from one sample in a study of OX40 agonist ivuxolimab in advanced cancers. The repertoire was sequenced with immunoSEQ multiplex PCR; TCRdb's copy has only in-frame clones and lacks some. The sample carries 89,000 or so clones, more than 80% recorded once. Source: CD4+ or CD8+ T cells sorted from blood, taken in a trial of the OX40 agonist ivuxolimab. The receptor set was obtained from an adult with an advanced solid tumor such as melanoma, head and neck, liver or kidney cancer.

The CDR3 protein is CASGRDSYNEQFF. DNA for the CDR3: TGTGCCAGCGGGAGGGACTCCTACAATGAGCAGTTCTTC. The chain links TRBV6-5 to TRBJ2-1; 7 positions agree with TRBD2. This CDR3 region has 13 residues. Germline loops: CDR1 MNHEY, CDR2 SVGAGI. V was pared by 8 bases and J by 0 bases, with 1 base of the junction left unmatched.

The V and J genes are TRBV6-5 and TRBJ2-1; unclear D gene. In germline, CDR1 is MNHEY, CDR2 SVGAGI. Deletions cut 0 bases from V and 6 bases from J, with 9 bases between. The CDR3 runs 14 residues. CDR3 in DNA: TGTGCCAGCAGTTACTCAGGGTTGGGCAATGAGCAGTTCTTC. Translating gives CASSYSGLGNEQFF.

The CDR3 protein is CASSYVIGLYDGYTF. As DNA, the CDR3 is TGTGCCAGCAGTTACGTTATCGGTTTATATGATGGCTACACCTTC. V and J are TRBV6-5 and TRBJ1-2; D is unresolved. The V gene's germline CDR1 is MNHEY and CDR2 SVGAGI. V lost 2 bases and J lost 6, with 16 bases in between. The CDR3 spans 15 residues.

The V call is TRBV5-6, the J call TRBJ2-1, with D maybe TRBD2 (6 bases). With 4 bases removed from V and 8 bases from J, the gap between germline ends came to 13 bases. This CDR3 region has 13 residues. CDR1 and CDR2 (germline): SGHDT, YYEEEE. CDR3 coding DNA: TGTGCCAGCAGCCCGGAGGGACTCGATGAGCAGTTCTTC. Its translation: CASSPEGLDEQFF. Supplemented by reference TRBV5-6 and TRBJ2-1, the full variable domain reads DAGVTQSPTHLIKTRGQQVTLRCSPKSGHDTVSWYQQALGQGPQFIFQYYEEEERQRGNFPDRFSGHQFPNYSSELNVNALLLGDSALYLCASSPEGLDEQFFGPGTRLTVL.

The CDR3 DNA is TGTGCCTGGAGTAGGGAGGGTCAGCCCCAGCATTTT. Encoded protein: CAWSREGQPQHF. The V gene is TRBV30, the J gene TRBJ1-5; no firm D call. Trimming shortened V by 2 bases and J by 6 bases, and 8 bases separated the two germline ends. The CDR3 consists of 12 residues. The germline V gene has CDR1 GTSNPN and CDR2 SVGIG (reference sequence).

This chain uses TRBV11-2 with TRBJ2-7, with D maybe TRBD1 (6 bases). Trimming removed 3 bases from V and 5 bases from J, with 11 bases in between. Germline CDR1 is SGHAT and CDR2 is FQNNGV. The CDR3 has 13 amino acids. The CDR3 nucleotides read TGTGCCAGCAGCTTTGGGGGCACGGACGAGCAGTACGTC. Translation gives CASSFGGTDEQYV.

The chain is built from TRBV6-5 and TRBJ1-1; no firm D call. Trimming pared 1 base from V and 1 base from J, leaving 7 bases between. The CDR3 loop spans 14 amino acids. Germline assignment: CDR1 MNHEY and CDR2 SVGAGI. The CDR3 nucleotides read TGTGCCAGCAGTTACTTGGGAACGAACACTGAAGCTTTCTTT. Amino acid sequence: CASSYLGTNTEAFF.

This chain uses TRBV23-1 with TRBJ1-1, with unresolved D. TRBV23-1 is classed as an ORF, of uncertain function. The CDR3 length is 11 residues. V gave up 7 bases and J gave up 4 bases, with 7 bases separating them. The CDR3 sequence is CASTAITEAFF. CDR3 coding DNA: TGCGCCAGCACGGCTATCACTGAAGCTTTCTTT.